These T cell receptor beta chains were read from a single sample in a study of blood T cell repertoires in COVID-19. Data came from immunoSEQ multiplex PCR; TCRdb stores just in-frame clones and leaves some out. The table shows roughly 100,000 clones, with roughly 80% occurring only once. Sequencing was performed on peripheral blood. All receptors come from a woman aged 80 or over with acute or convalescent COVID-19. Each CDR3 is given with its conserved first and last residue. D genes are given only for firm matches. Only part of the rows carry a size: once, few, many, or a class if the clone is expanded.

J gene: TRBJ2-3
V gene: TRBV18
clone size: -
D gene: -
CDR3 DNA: TGTGCCAGCTCACCTTTCTACGTGGCAGCGGGTGCTCAGCTGGGCACAGATACGCAGTATTTT
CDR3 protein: CASSPFYVAAGAQLGTDTQYF

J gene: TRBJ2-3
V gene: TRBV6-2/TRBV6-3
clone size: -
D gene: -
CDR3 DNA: TGTGCCAGCAGTTACTCCAGCGGGTGGACAGATACGCAGTATTTT
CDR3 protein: CASSYSSGWTDTQYF

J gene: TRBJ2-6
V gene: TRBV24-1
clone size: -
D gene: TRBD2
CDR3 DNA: TGTGCCACCAGTGACGGGCGGGGGACCCCTGGGGCCAACGTCCTGACTTTC
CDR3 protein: CATSDGRGTPGANVLTF

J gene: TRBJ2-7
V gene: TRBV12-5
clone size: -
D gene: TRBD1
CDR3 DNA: TGTGCTAGTGCCATGGACAGGTTCTCCTACGAGCAGTACTTC
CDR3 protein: CASAMDRFSYEQYF

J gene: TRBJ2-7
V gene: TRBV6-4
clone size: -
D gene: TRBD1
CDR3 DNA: TGTGCCAGCAGTGAAGACAGGGAAAGAATCTACGAGCAGTACTTC
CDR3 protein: CASSEDRERIYEQYF

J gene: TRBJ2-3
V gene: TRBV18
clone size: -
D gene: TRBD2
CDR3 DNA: TGTGCCAGCTCACCAAAAGCGGGAGGCACAGATACGCAGTATTTT
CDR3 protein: CASSPKAGGTDTQYF

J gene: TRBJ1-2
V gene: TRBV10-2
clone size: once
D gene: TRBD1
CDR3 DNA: TGCGCCAGCAGTGCCGGGACAGGGGTCCTGGGTAGCTATGGCTACACCTTC
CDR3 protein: CASSAGTGVLGSYGYTF

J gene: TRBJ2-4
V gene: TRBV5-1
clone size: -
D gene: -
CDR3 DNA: TGCGCCAGCAGCGACAGAGCCAAAAACATTCAGTACTTC
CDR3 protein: CASSDRAKNIQYF

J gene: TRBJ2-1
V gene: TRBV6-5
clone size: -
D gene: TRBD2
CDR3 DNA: TGTGCCAGCAGTTACTCTACTAGCGTTGGGAATGAGCAGTTCTTC
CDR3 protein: CASSYSTSVGNEQFF

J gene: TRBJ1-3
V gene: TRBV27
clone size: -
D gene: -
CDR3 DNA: TGTGCCAGCAGTTTGCGGGGCTCTGGAAACACCATATATTTT
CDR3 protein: CASSLRGSGNTIYF

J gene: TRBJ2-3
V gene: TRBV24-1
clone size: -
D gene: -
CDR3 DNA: TGTGCCACCAGTATGGCAGGGTCCACTTATACGCAGTATTTT
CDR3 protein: CATSMAGSTYTQYF

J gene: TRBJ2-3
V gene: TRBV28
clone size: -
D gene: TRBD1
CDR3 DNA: TGTGCCAGCAACCCAACAGGGGAGGATACGCAGTATTTT
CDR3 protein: CASNPTGEDTQYF

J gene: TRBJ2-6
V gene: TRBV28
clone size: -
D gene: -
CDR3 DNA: TGTGCCAGCAACCGGTTTTCTGGGGCCAACGTCCTGACTTTC
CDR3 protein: CASNRFSGANVLTF

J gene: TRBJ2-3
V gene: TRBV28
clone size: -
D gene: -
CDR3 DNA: TGTGCCAGCAACTTACTGGGACTTAGGCAGTATTTT
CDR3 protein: CASNLLGLRQYF

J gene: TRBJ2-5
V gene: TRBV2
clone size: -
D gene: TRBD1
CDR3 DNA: TGTGCCAGCAGGACCGGACAGGGAGAGACCCAGTACTTC
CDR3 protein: CASRTGQGETQYF

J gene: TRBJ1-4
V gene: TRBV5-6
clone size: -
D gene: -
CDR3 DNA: TGTGCCAGCAGCCCTTGGACATACAGCGAAAAACTGTTTTTT
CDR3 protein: CASSPWTYSEKLFF

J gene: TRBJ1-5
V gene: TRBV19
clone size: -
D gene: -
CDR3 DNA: TGTGCCAGTAGTATAAGTAGTCAGCCCCAGCATTTT
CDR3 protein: CASSISSQPQHF

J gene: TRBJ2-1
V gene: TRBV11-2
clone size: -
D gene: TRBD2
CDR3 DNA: TGTGCCAGCAGCCTACTAGCGGGAGAAAAACGGAATGAGCAGTTCTTC
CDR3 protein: CASSLLAGEKRNEQFF

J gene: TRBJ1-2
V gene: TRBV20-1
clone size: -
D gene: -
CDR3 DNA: TGCAGTGCTAGTACAGGGATTAGTAGCTACACCTTC
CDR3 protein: CSASTGISSYTF

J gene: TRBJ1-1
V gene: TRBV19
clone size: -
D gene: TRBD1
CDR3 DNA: TGTGCCAGTAGTATATCCATACGCAGGGGGATGAACACTGAAGCTTTCTTT
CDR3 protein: CASSISIRRGMNTEAFF

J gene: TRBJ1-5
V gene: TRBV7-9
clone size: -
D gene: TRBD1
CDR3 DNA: TGTGCCACCTCGGGACAGGGGGGGAATCAGCCCCAGCATTTT
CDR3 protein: CATSGQGGNQPQHF

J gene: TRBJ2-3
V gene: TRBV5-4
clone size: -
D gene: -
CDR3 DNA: TGTGCCAGCAGCCCCGAGCGGAGGACAGATACGCAGTATTTT
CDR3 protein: CASSPERRTDTQYF

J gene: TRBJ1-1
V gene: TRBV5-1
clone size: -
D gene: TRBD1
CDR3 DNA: TGCGCCAGCAGCTCCCAGGGGGGCACTGAAGCTTTCTTT
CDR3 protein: CASSSQGGTEAFF

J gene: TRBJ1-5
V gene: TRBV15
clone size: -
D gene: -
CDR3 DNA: TGTGCCACCAGCCCTCAGACTTTAGGCAATCAGCCCCAGCATTTT
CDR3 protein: CATSPQTLGNQPQHF

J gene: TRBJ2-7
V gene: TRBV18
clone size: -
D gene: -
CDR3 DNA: TGTGCCAGCTCACCACCGCAGGGGACCTACGAGCAGTACTTC
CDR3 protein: CASSPPQGTYEQYF

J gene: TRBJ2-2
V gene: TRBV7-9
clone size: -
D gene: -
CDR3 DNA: TGTGCCAGCAGCTTAGACGGCGGGACGAACACCGGGGAGCTGTTTTTT
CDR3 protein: CASSLDGGTNTGELFF

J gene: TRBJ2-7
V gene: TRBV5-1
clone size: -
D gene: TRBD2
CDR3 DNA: TGCGCCAGCAGGATAGTAGCGGGAGGCCTCCTCTACGAGCAGTACTTC
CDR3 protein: CASRIVAGGLLYEQYF

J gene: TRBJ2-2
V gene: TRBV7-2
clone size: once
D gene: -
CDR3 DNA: TGTGCCAGCAGGAGTGGGGAGCTGTTTTTT
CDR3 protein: CASRSGELFF

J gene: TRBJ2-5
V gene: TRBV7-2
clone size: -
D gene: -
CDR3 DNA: TGTGCCAGCAGCAGGGGGGGGGCGGAAGAGACCCAGTACTTC
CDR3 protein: CASSRGGAEETQYF

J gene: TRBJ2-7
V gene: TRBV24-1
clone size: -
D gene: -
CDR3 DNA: TGTGCCACCAGTGATCAGAAGGGGGAGCAGTACTTC
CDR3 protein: CATSDQKGEQYF

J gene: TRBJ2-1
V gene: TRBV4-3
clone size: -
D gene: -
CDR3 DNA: TGCGCCAGCAGCCAGAGAGGTGGGTCCTACAATGAGCAGTTCTTC
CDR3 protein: CASSQRGGSYNEQFF

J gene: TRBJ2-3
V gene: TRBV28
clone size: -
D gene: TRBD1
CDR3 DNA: TGTGCCAGCGGCTCCGTCGGGACAGGCCTCACAGATACGCAGTATTTT
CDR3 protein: CASGSVGTGLTDTQYF

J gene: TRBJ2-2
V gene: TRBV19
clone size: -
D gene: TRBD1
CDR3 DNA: TGTGCCAGTAGTTGGACAGGGGGCGACACCGGGGAGCTGTTTTTT
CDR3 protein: CASSWTGGDTGELFF

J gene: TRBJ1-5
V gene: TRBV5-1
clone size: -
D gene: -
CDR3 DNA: TGCGCCAGCAGCGCGGTCCCTGGGACTAATCAGCCCCAGCATTTT
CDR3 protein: CASSAVPGTNQPQHF

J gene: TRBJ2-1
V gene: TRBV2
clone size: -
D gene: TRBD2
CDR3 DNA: TGTGCCAGCAGTAGGACTAGCAGCAATGAGCAGTTCTTC
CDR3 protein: CASSRTSSNEQFF

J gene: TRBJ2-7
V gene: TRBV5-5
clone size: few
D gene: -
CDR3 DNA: TGTGCCAGCAGCCCAACCCCAGGGTCCTACGAGCAGTACTTC
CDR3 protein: CASSPTPGSYEQYF

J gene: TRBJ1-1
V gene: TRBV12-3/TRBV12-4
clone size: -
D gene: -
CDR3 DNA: TGTGCCAGCAGTTACACAGGTTTAACTGAAGCTTTCTTT
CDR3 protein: CASSYTGLTEAFF

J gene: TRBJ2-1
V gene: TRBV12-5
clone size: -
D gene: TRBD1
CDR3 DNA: TGTGCTAGTGGTTTACCAGGGACAGGGTCGACTGAGCAGTTCTTC
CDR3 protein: CASGLPGTGSTEQFF

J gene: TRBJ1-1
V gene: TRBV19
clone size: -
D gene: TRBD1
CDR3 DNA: TGTGCCAGTAGCCGAAGTAGGGACAGGGAAGGGACTGAAGCTTTCTTT
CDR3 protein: CASSRSRDREGTEAFF

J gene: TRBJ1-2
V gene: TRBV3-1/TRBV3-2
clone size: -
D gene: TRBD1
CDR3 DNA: TGTGCCAGCAGCCCGAGACAGGGGGTTGGCTACACCTTC
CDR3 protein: CASSPRQGVGYTF

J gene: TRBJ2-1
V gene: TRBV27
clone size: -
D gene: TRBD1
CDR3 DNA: TGTGCCAGCAGGCCAGGCCGGGACAGCAGGCGATATGAGCAGTTCTTC
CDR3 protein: CASRPGRDSRRYEQFF

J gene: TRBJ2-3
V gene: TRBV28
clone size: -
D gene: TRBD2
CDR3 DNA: TGTGCCAGCAGTTCTACCGGGACTAGTCTGGGCACAGATACGCAGTATTTT
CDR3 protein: CASSSTGTSLGTDTQYF

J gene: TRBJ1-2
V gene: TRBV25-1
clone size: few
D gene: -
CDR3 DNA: TGTGCCAGCAGTTCCCCCGGAGGGGCAGGGAGTGGCTACACCTTC
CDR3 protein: CASSSPGGAGSGYTF

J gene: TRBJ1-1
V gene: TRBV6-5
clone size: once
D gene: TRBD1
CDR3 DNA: TGTGCCAGCAGTTACTCGGGACAGGGCTCTGAAGCTTTCTTT
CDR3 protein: CASSYSGQGSEAFF

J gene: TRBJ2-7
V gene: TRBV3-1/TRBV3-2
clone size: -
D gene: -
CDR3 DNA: TGTGCCAGCAGCCATTCTGGTAACAGCCTCTACGAGCAGTACTTC
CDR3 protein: CASSHSGNSLYEQYF

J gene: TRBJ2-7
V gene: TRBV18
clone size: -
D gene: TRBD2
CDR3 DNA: TGTGCCAGCTCACTGGCTAGCGGGAACTACGAGCAGTACTTC
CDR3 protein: CASSLASGNYEQYF

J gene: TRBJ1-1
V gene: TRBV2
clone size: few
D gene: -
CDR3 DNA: TGTGCCAGCAAGAGGGAGGGGAACACTGAAGCTTTCTTT
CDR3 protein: CASKREGNTEAFF